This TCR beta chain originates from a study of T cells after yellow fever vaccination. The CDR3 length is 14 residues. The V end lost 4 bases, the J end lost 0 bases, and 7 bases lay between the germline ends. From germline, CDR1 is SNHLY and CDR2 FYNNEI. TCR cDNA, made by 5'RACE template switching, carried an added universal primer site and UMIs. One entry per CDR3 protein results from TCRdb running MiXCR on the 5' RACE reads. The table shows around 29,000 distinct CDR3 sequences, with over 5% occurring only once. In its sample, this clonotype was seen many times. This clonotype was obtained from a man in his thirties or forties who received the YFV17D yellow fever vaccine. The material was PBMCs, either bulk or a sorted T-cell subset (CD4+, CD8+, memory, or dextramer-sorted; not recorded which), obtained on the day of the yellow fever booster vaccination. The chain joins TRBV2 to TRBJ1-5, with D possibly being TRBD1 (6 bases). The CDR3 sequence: CASSGDTSNQPQHF. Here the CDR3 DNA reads TGTGCCAGCAGTGGGGACACTAGCAATCAGCCCCAGCATTTT.